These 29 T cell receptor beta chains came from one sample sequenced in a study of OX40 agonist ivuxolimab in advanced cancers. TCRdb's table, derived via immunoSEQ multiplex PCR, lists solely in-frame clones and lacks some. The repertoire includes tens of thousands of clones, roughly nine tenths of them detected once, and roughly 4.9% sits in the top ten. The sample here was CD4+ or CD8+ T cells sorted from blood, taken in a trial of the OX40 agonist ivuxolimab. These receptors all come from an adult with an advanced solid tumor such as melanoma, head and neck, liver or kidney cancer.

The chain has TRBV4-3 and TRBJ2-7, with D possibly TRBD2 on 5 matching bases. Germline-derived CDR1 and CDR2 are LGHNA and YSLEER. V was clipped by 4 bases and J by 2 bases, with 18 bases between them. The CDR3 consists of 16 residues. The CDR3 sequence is CASSPDLVGVTYEQYF. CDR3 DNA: TGCGCCAGCAGCCCCGATCTGGTGGGAGTAACCTACGAGCAGTACTTC.

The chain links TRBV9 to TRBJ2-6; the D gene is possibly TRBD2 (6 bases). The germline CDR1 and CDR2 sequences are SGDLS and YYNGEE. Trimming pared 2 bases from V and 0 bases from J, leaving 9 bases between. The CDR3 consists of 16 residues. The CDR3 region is CASSVHGGSGANVLTF. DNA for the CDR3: TGTGCCAGCAGCGTTCACGGGGGCTCTGGGGCCAACGTCCTGACTTTC.

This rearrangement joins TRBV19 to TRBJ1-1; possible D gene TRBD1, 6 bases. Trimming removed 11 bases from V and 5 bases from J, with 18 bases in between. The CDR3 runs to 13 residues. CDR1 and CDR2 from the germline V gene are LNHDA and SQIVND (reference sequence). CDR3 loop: CAATGGGLTEAFF. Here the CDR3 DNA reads TGTGCCGCCACCGGGGGGGGGCTTACTGAAGCTTTCTTT. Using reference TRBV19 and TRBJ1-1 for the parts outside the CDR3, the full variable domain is DGGITQSPKYLFRKEGQNVTLSCEQNLNHDAMYWYRQDPGQGLRLIYYSQIVNDFQKGDIAEGYSVSREKKESFPLTVTSAQKNPTAFYLCAATGGGLTEAFFGQGTRLTVV.

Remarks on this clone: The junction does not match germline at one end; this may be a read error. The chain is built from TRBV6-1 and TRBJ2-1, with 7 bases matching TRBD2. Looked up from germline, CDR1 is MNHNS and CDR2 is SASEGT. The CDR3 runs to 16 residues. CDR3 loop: CASSEVWGGVGGEQFF. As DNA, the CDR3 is TGTGCCAGTAGTGAAGTTTGGGGAGGGGTAGGAGGTGAGCAGTTCTTC.

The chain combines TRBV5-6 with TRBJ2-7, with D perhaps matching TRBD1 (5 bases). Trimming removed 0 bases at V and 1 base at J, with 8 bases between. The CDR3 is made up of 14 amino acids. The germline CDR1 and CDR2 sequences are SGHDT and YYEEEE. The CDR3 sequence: CASSLGQGSYEQYV. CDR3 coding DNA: TGTGCCAGCAGCTTGGGGCAGGGTTCCTACGAGCAGTACGTC.

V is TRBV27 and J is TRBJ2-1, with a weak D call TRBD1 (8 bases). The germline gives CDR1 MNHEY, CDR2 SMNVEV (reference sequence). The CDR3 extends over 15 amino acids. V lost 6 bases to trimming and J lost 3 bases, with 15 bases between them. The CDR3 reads CASSTTGGGYNEQFF. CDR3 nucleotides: TGTGCCAGCAGCACCACAGGGGGGGGCTACAATGAGCAGTTCTTC.

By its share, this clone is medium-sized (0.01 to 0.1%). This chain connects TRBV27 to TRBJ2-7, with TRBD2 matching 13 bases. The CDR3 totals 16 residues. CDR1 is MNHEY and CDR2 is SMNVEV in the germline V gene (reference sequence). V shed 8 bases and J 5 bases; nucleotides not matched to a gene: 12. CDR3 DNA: TGTGCCAGCGGTCACGGGACTAGCGGGACGAGTCACGAGCAGTACTTC. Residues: CASGHGTSGTSHEQYF.

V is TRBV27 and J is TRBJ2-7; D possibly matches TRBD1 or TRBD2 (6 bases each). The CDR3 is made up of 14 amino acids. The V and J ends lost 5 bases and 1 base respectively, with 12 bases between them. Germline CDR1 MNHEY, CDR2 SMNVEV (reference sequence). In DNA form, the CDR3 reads TGTGCCAGCAGTCCGCAGGGGACTTCCTACGAGCAGTACTTC. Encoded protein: CASSPQGTSYEQYF.

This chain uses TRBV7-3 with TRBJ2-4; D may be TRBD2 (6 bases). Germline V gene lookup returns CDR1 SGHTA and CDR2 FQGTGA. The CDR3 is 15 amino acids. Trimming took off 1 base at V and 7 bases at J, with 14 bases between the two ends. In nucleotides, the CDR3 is TGTGCCAGCAGCTTAAGAAGGAAGGCGGGGAACATTCAGTACTTC. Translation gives CASSLRRKAGNIQYF.

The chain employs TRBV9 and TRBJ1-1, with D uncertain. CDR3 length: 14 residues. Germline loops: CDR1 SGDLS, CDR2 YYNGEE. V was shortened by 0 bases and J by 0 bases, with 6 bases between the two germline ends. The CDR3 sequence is CASSVGVVNTEAFF. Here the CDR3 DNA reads TGTGCCAGCAGCGTAGGGGTAGTGAACACTGAAGCTTTCTTT. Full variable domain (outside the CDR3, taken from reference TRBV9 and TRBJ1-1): DSGVTQTPKHLITATGQRVTLRCSPRSGDLSVYWYQQSLDQGLQFLIQYYNGEERAKGNILERFSAQQFPDLHSELNLSSLELGDSALYFCASSVGVVNTEAFFGQGTRLTVV.

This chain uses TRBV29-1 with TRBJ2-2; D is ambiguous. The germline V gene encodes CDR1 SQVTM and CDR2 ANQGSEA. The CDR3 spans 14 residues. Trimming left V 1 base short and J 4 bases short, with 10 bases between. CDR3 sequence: CSVEVKWGTGELFF. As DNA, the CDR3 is TGCAGCGTTGAAGTAAAATGGGGCACCGGGGAGCTGTTTTTT.

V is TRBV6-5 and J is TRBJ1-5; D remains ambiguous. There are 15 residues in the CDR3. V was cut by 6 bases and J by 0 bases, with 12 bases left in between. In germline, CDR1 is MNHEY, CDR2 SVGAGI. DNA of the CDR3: TGTGCCAGCAGGGTCCACGATAATAGCAATCAGCCCCAGCATTTT. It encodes CASRVHDNSNQPQHF.

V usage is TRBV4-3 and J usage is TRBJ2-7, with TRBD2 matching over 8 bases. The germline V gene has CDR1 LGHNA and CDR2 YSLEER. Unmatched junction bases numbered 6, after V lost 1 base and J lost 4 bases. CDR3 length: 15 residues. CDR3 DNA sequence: TGCGCCAGCAGCCAAGGGATAGCGGGAAGGTACGAGCAGTACTTC. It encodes CASSQGIAGRYEQYF.

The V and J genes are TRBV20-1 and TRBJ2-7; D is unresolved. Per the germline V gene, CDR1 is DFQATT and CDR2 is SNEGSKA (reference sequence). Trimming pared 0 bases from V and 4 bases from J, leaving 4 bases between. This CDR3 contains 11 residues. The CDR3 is CSAREIYEQYF. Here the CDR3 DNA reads TGCAGTGCTAGAGAGATTTACGAGCAGTACTTC.

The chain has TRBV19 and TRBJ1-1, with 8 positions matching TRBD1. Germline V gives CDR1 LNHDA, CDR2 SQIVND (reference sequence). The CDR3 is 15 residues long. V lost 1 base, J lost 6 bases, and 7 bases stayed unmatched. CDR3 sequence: CASSIAGQGAPEAFF. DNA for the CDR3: TGTGCCAGTAGTATAGCAGGCCAGGGGGCTCCTGAAGCTTTCTTT.

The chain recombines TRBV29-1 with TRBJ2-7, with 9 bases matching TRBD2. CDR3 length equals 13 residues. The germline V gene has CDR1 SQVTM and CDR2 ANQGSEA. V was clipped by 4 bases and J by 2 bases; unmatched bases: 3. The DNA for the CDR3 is TGCAGCGTTGGACTAGCGGAGGCCTACGAGCAGTACTTC. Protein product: CSVGLAEAYEQYF.

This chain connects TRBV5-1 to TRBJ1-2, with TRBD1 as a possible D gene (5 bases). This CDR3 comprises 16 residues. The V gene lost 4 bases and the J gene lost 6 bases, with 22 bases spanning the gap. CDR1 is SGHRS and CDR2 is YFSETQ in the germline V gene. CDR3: CASSPGLTGKLNGYTF. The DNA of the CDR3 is TGCGCCAGCAGCCCAGGACTCACAGGCAAGCTCAATGGCTACACCTTC.

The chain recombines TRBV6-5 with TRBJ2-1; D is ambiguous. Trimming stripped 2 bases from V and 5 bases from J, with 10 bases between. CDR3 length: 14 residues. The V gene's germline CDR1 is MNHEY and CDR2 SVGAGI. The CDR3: CASSYDTSNNEQFF. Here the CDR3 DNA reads TGTGCCAGCAGTTACGACACCTCAAACAATGAGCAGTTCTTC.

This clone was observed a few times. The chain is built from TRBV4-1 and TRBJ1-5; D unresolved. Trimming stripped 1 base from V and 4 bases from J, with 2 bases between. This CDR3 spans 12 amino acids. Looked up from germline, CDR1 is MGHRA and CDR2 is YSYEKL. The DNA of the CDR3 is TGCGCCAGCAGCCAAGGAAATCAGCCCCAGCATTTT. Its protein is CASSQGNQPQHF.

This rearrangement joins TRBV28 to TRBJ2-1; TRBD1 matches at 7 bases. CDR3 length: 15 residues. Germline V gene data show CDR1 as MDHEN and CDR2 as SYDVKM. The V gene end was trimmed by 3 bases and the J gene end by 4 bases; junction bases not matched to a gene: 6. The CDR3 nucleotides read TGTGCCAGCAGTTTCGACAGGGTGGGTTACAATGAGCAGTTCTTC. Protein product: CASSFDRVGYNEQFF.

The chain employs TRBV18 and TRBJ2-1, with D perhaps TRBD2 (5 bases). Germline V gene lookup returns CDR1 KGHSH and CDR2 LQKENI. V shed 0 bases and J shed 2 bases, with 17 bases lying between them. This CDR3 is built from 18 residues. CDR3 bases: TGTGCCAGCTCACCACCCGATTGGGCTAGCCTGGCCTACAATGAGCAGTTCTTC. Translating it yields CASSPPDWASLAYNEQFF. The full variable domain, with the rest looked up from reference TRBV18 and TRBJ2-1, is NAGVMQNPRHLVRRRGQEARLRCSPMKGHSHVYWYRQLPEEGLKFMVYLQKENIIDESGMPKERFSAEFPKEGPSILRIQQVVRGDSAAYFCASSPPDWASLAYNEQFFGPGTRLTVL.

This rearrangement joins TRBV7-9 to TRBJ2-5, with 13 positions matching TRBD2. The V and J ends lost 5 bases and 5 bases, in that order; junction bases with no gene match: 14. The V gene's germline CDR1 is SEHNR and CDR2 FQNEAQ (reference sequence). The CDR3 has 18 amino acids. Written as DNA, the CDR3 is TGTGCCAGCAGCCCCCCCTCCGGGACTAGCGGGAAAAAGGAGACCCAGTACTTC. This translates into CASSPPSGTSGKKETQYF.

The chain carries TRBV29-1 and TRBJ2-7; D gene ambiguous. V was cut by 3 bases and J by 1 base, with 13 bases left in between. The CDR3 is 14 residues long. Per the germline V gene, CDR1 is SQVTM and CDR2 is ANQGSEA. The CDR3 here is CSVEAENLSYEQYF. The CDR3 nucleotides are TGCAGCGTTGAGGCAGAAAACCTGTCCTACGAGCAGTACTTC.

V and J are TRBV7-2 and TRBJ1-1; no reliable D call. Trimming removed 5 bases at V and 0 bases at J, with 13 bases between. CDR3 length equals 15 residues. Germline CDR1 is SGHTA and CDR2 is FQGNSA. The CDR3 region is CASSPNPGVNTEAFF. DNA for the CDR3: TGTGCCAGCAGCCCCAATCCTGGGGTGAACACTGAAGCTTTCTTT.

The DNA for the CDR3 is TGTGCCAGCAGCTTATTAGGGCTAGCGGGGGGTTACGAGCAGTACGTC. It is translated as CASSLLGLAGGYEQYV. V usage is TRBV7-8 and J usage is TRBJ2-7; 11 nucleotides match TRBD2. The CDR3 is 16 residues long. Unmatched junction bases numbered 7, after V lost 2 bases and J lost 4 bases. Germline lookup yields CDR1 SGHVS and CDR2 FQNEAQ.

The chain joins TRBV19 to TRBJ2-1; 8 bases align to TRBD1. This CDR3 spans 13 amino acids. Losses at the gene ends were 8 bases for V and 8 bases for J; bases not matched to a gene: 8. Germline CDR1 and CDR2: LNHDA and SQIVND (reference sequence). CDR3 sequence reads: CASSSTGVYEQFF. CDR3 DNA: TGTGCCAGTTCATCGACAGGGGTTTATGAGCAGTTCTTC. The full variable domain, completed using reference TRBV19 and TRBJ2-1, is DGGITQSPKYLFRKEGQNVTLSCEQNLNHDAMYWYRQDPGQGLRLIYYSQIVNDFQKGDIAEGYSVSREKKESFPLTVTSAQKNPTAFYLCASSSTGVYEQFFGPGTRLTVL.

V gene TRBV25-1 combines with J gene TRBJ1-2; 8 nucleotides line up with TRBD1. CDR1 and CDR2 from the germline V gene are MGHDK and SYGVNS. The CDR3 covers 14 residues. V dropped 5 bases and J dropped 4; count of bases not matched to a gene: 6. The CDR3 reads CASSHYGQGYGYTF. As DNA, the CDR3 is TGTGCCAGCAGTCATTACGGACAGGGCTATGGCTACACCTTC.

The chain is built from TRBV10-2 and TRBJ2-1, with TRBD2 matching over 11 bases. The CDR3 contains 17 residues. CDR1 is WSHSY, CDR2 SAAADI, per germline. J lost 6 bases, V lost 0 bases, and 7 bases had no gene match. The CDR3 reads CASSESVLAGVFNEQFF. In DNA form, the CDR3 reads TGCGCCAGCAGTGAGTCAGTACTAGCGGGAGTGTTCAATGAGCAGTTCTTC.

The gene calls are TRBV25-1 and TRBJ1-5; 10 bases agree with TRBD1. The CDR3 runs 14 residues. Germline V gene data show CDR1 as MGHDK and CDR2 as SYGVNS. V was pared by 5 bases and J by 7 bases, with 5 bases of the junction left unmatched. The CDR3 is CASSHGTGDQPQHF. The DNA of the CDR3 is TGTGCCAGCAGTCACGGGACAGGGGACCAGCCCCAGCATTTT. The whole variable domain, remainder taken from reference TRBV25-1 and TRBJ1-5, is EADIYQTPRYLVIGTGKKITLECSQTMGHDKMYWYQQDPGMELHLIHYSYGVNSTEKGDLSSESTVSRIRTEHFPLTLESARPSHTSQYLCASSHGTGDQPQHFGDGTRLSIL.